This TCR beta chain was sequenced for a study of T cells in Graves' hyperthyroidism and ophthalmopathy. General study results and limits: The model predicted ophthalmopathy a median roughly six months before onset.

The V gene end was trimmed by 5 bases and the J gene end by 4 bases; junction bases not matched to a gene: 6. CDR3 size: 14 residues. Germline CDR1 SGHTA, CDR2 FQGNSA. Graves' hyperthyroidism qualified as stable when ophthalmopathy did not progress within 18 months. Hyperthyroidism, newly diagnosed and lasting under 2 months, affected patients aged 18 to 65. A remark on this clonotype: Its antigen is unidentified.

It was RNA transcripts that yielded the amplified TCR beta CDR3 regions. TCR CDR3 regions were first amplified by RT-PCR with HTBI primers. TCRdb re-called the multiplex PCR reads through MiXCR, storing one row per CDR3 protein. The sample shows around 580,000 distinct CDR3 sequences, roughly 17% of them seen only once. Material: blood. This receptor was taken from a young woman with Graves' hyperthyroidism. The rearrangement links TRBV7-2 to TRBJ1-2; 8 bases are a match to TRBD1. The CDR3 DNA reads TGTGCCAGCAGCCCGCAGGGGGCTCTCTATGGCTACACCTTC. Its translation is CASSPQGALYGYTF.